This TCR beta chain was documented in a study of OX40 agonist ivuxolimab in advanced cancers. A single count supports this clone. Antigen unknown. Profiling relied on immunoSEQ multiplex PCR, and the TCRdb table lists in-frame clones only, not all of them. The repertoire holds around 95,000 clones, with under 95% as singletons. The CDR3 totals 15 residues. Germline CDR1 reads SNHLY; CDR2 reads FYNNEI. V lost 6 bases and J lost 5; bases outside the gene matches: 9. Study-wide results and limits: The study found that CD8+ T cells averaged more expanded clones than CD4+.

This sequence originates from an adult with an advanced solid tumor such as melanoma, head and neck, liver or kidney cancer. Sequenced here: CD4+ or CD8+ T cells sorted from blood, sampled in a trial of the OX40 agonist ivuxolimab. The chain links TRBV2 to TRBJ1-5; 8 bases line up with TRBD1. The CDR3 sequence: CASSLTGDQHQPQHF. As DNA, the CDR3 is TGTGCCAGCAGCTTGACAGGGGATCAACATCAGCCCCAGCATTTT.